This T cell receptor beta chain was profiled in a study of tissue T cells after allogeneic stem cell transplantation. With respect to this clone: Antigen specificity is unknown.

Study outcomes and limitations: TCR repertoires tracked anatomic similarity, regardless of disease or transplant status. Sampling depth was limited, and the cohort was small and clinically varied.

The method was immunoSEQ multiplex PCR; TCRdb's version includes in-frame clones alone and lacks a portion of them. Found here are under 2,500 clones, around 74% of them singletons; the top ten hold 6.2%. This research-autopsy study prospectively enrolled adult allogeneic hematopoietic cell transplant recipients with steroid-refractory graft-versus-host disease. Autopsy tissues included GI tract, liver, skin and lymphoid organs. The length of the CDR3 is 15 residues. Trimming removed 4 bases from V and 3 bases from J; junction bases left unmatched: 7. Germline V gene sequence: CDR1 SGHDT, CDR2 YYEEEE.

V is TRBV5-6 and J is TRBJ1-5; 7 bases are a match to TRBD1. The TCR comes from a male patient between 35 and 75 years old with steroid-refractory graft-versus-host disease after an allogeneic stem cell transplant. A subset of T cells may come from the graft donor. The sample was ileal tissue, taken at autopsy. CDR3 loop: CASSATGDTNQPQHF. The CDR3 DNA reads as TGTGCCAGCAGCGCCACAGGGGATACCAATCAGCCCCAGCATTTT.